These 26 T cell receptor beta chains came from one sample sequenced in a study of T cells after yellow fever vaccination. TCRdb redid the calling of the 5' RACE reads with MiXCR, one entry per CDR3 protein. The table lists 300,000 to 400,000 distinct CDR3 sequences, 8.5% to 9% of them singletons. The starting material was PBMCs, obtained on the day of the first yellow fever vaccination. The receptors were gathered from a young man who received the YFV17D yellow fever vaccine.

The table lists this clonotype with a few counts. This rearrangement joins TRBV5-4 to TRBJ1-1; 8 nucleotides line up with TRBD1. CDR3 length equals 14 residues. CDR1 is SGHNT, CDR2 YYREEE, per germline (reference sequence). V shed 4 bases and J 1 base; nucleotides not matched to a gene: 3. The CDR3 DNA sequence: TGTGCCAGCAGCGTGACAGGGGCGAACACTGAAGCTTTCTTT. This encodes CASSVTGANTEAFF. The full variable domain, its missing parts supplied by reference TRBV5-4 and TRBJ1-1, is ETGVTQSPTHLIKTRGQQVTLRCSSQSGHNTVSWYQQALGQGPQFIFQYYREEENGRGNFPPRFSGLQFPNYSSELNVNALELDDSALYLCASSVTGANTEAFFGQGTRLTVV.

This clonotype showed up just a few times. The rearrangement links TRBV4-2 to TRBJ2-2; 9 bases line up with TRBD2. V was clipped by 4 bases and J by 1 base; unmatched bases: 4. Germline CDR1 LGHNA, CDR2 YNFKEQ. The CDR3 is 16 residues long. The CDR3 bases are TGTGCCAGCAGCCGCCAACTAGCGGGGAACACCGGGGAGCTGTTTTTT. Translation: CASSRQLAGNTGELFF.

The V call is TRBV5-1, the J call TRBJ2-7; D assignment may be TRBD1 or TRBD2 (5 bases each). With 2 bases removed from V and 2 bases from J, the gap between germline ends came to 14 bases. The CDR3 is 15 amino acids. Germline loops: CDR1 SGHRS, CDR2 YFSETQ. CDR3 in amino acids: CASSLGDGRAYEQYF. The CDR3 DNA reads TGCGCCAGCAGCTTAGGGGACGGACGGGCCTACGAGCAGTACTTC.

This clonotype was detected many times. The chain uses TRBV12-3 or TRBV12-4 and TRBJ2-3, with unresolved D. The CDR3 contains 11 residues. Trimming took off 6 bases at V and 5 bases at J, with 6 bases between the two ends. DNA of the CDR3: TGTGCCAGCAGCTCGGGAGATACGCAGTATTTT. It is translated as CASSSGDTQYF.

The genes are TRBV4-2 and TRBJ1-1; D unresolved. This CDR3 region has 16 residues. Trimming pared 3 bases from V and 4 bases from J, leaving 18 bases between. Germline V lookup: CDR1 LGHNA, CDR2 YNFKEQ. Here the CDR3 reads CASSQGGNDRLTEAFF. The CDR3 DNA follows: TGTGCCAGCAGCCAGGGCGGGAACGACCGTCTCACTGAAGCTTTCTTT.

The rearrangement joins TRBV19 to TRBJ1-5, with D hard to call. Trimming cost V 7 bases and J 0 bases, with 13 bases left between them. The CDR3 loop spans 15 amino acids. Germline CDR1 is LNHDA and CDR2 is SQIVND (reference sequence). The CDR3 nucleotides are TGTGCCAGTAACGAAGGCCGCGGTAGCAATCAGCCCCAGCATTTT. Amino acids: CASNEGRGSNQPQHF.

This clonotype was observed a handful of times. This chain links TRBV13 with TRBJ2-1; TRBD2 matches at 8 bases. CDR1 is PRHDT, CDR2 FYEKMQ, per germline (reference sequence). The CDR3 consists of 16 residues. V dropped 0 bases and J dropped 7; count of bases not matched to a gene: 8. The CDR3: CASSLGPGGAGNEQFF. The CDR3 coding sequence is TGTGCCAGCAGCTTAGGCCCCGGGGGGGCGGGTAATGAGCAGTTCTTC.

On this clonotype: The junction shows a germline mismatch at one end, possibly a read error. The chain carries TRBV2 and TRBJ2-5; D is possibly TRBD1 (5 bases). Per germline, CDR1 SNHLY and CDR2 FYNNEI. The CDR3 has 13 residues. The CDR3 here is CSSTRQTQESQYF. Written as DNA, the CDR3 is TGTTCCAGCACCAGACAGACCCAAGAGAGCCAGTACTTC. The full variable domain, rest sourced from reference TRBV2 and TRBJ2-5, is EPEVTQTPSHQVTQMGQEVILRCVPISNHLYFYWYRQILGQKVEFLVSFYNNEISEKSEIFDDQFSVERPDGSNFTLKIRSTKLEDSAMYFCSSTRQTQESQYFGPGTRLLVL.

V gene TRBV5-4 combines with J gene TRBJ2-1, with TRBD2 matching 12 bases. With V trimmed by 2 bases and J by 0 bases, 6 bases remained unmatched. There are 18 residues in the CDR3. Germline V CDR1 and CDR2: SGHNT, YYREEE (reference sequence). The CDR3 reads CASSFELLAGGSYNEQFF. The CDR3 DNA sequence: TGTGCCAGCAGCTTCGAACTACTAGCGGGAGGCTCCTACAATGAGCAGTTCTTC. The full variable domain, in which reference TRBV5-4 and TRBJ2-1 provide the parts outside the CDR3, is ETGVTQSPTHLIKTRGQQVTLRCSSQSGHNTVSWYQQALGQGPQFIFQYYREEENGRGNFPPRFSGLQFPNYSSELNVNALELDDSALYLCASSFELLAGGSYNEQFFGPGTRLTVL.

This clonotype was counted ten times or more. The genes are TRBV12-3 or TRBV12-4 and TRBJ1-1; D not certain. V shed 6 bases and J shed 6 bases, with 11 bases lying between them. The CDR3 has 12 amino acids. The CDR3 loop is CASSQTDAEAFF. CDR3 DNA sequence: TGTGCCAGCAGCCAGACCGACGCTGAAGCTTTCTTT.

This clonotype occurred many times. This sequence joins TRBV7-9 and TRBJ1-2; 8 bases match TRBD1. The CDR3 loop spans 14 amino acids. Unmatched junction bases numbered 1, after V lost 0 bases and J lost 4 bases. Germline CDR1 is SEHNR and CDR2 is FQNEAQ (reference sequence). In nucleotides, the CDR3 is TGTGCCAGCAGCTTAGCTACAGGGGGCTATGGCTACACCTTC. Protein sequence: CASSLATGGYGYTF.

The rearrangement uses TRBV4-3 and TRBJ2-5; TRBD1 or TRBD2 may be the D gene (5 bases each). From germline, CDR1 is LGHNA and CDR2 YSLEER. Trimming cost V 0 bases and J 5 bases, with 28 bases left between them. This CDR3 has 20 residues. The CDR3 nucleotides read TGCGCCAGCAGCCAAGATCTGGGAGTTGGTGAGAGGGGCGAAAGGGAGACCCAGTACTTC. Translating gives CASSQDLGVGERGERETQYF.

This clonotype was counted only a few times. The chain carries TRBV7-3 and TRBJ2-1; D gene ambiguous. The V and J ends lost 5 bases and 6 bases respectively, with 32 bases between them. The CDR3 contains 20 residues. Germline assignment: CDR1 SGHTA and CDR2 FQGTGA. CDR3 loop: CASSPSSATLEFTPPNEQFF. In DNA, the CDR3 is TGTGCCAGCAGCCCCTCCTCGGCTACTCTGGAATTCACCCCCCCCAATGAGCAGTTCTTC.

This clonotype has only a few counts. The chain carries TRBV12-3 or TRBV12-4 and TRBJ2-4; TRBD1 aligns across 7 bases. This CDR3 has 16 residues. With V trimmed by 5 bases and J by 1 base, 8 bases remained unmatched. The chain's CDR3 is CASSPILQGAKNIQYF. The CDR3 region has the DNA TGTGCCAGCAGTCCGATACTACAGGGGGCCAAAAACATTCAGTACTTC.

This clonotype appeared a few times. In DNA, the CDR3 is TGCGCCAGCAGTGATGGGACAGGGCCGAGGGCCCAGTACTTC. As protein: CASSDGTGPRAQYF. The rearrangement links TRBV10-2 to TRBJ2-5, with TRBD1 matching 9 bases. The CDR3 has 14 residues. In germline, CDR1 is WSHSY, CDR2 SAAADI. V was clipped by 3 bases and J by 9 bases; unmatched bases: 8.

There are a few counts of this clonotype. The rearrangement uses TRBV5-5 and TRBJ1-5; a weak D match, TRBD1 (6 bases). CDR1 is SGHKS and CDR2 is YYEKEE in the germline V gene (reference sequence). This CDR3 is built from 15 residues. V lost 0 bases to trimming and J lost 4 bases, with 11 bases between them. The CDR3 loop reads CASSLGTVQNQPQHF. The CDR3 nucleotides read TGTGCCAGCAGCTTGGGGACAGTCCAAAATCAGCCCCAGCATTTT.

This clonotype was seen repeatedly, ten times or more. This chain connects TRBV4-2 to TRBJ2-3; 7 bases map to TRBD2. The V gene end was trimmed by 0 bases and the J gene end by 2 bases; junction bases not matched to a gene: 5. The CDR3 length is 16 residues. Per the germline V gene, CDR1 is LGHNA and CDR2 is YNFKEQ. As DNA, the CDR3 is TGTGCCAGCAGCCAAGAAGGCGGGAGCTACACAGATACGCAGTATTTT. Amino acid sequence: CASSQEGGSYTDTQYF.

This clonotype came up a few times. The chain joins TRBV15 to TRBJ2-5; no reliable D call. This CDR3 has 16 residues. The V gene lost 5 bases and the J gene lost 5 bases, with 21 bases spanning the gap. The V gene's germline CDR1 is LNHNV and CDR2 YYDKDF (reference sequence). CDR3 residues: CATSLEVRVGEETQYF. CDR3 coding DNA: TGTGCCACCAGCTTAGAGGTTAGGGTCGGCGAGGAGACCCAGTACTTC.

In its sample, this clonotype was seen a few times. The V call is TRBV5-1, the J call TRBJ1-1; a weak D match, TRBD1 (5 bases). The CDR3 is 15 amino acids. The germline CDR1 and CDR2 sequences are SGHRS and YFSETQ. V was cut by 5 bases and J by 2 bases, with 16 bases left in between. The CDR3 DNA reads as TGCGCCAGCAGGACAGCCGGGACCTCCAACACTGAAGCTTTCTTT. As protein: CASRTAGTSNTEAFF.

A few counts support this clonotype. The chain recombines TRBV27 with TRBJ1-4; D perhaps matches TRBD1 (6 bases). Trimming left V 5 bases short and J 3 bases short, with 13 bases between. Germline loops: CDR1 MNHEY, CDR2 SMNVEV (reference sequence). This CDR3 is built from 15 residues. The CDR3 sequence: CASSLTGLANEKLFF. The CDR3 DNA sequence: TGTGCCAGCAGTCTCACAGGGTTGGCTAATGAAAAACTGTTTTTT.

This chain links TRBV4-1 with TRBJ1-1; D is possibly TRBD1 (5 bases). CDR3 size: 14 residues. Germline CDR1 reads MGHRA; CDR2 reads YSYEKL. The V end lost 0 bases, the J end lost 4 bases, and 9 bases lay between the germline ends. The CDR3 loop reads CASSQDRGLTEAFF. CDR3 in DNA: TGCGCCAGCAGCCAAGATCGGGGACTCACTGAAGCTTTCTTT.

The chain uses TRBV5-4 and TRBJ1-4; a weak D match, TRBD1 (6 bases). The V end lost 4 bases, the J end lost 5 bases, and 15 bases lay between the germline ends. The CDR3 length is 15 residues. Germline V gives CDR1 SGHNT, CDR2 YYREEE (reference sequence). CDR3 bases: TGTGCCAGCAGCGGGGGCGGGGCAGGAAATGAAAAACTGTTTTTT. Its protein is CASSGGGAGNEKLFF. The full variable domain, rest sourced from reference TRBV5-4 and TRBJ1-4, is ETGVTQSPTHLIKTRGQQVTLRCSSQSGHNTVSWYQQALGQGPQFIFQYYREEENGRGNFPPRFSGLQFPNYSSELNVNALELDDSALYLCASSGGGAGNEKLFFGSGTQLSVL.

This clonotype appeared a few times. The gene calls are TRBV20-1 and TRBJ2-7, with 8 positions matching TRBD1. With 5 bases clipped from V and 8 bases from J, the junction kept 11 bases outside the gene matches. The CDR3 covers 13 residues. CDR1 and CDR2 (germline): DFQATT, SNEGSKA (reference sequence). CDR3 residues: CSALGPGGAQQYV. The CDR3 DNA follows: TGCAGTGCTTTGGGGCCAGGGGGCGCCCAGCAGTACGTC.

In its sample, this clonotype was seen a few times. The chain uses TRBV5-5 and TRBJ2-3; D uncertain. The CDR3 totals 15 residues. With 3 bases removed from V and 3 bases from J, the gap between germline ends came to 14 bases. Germline V CDR1 and CDR2: SGHKS, YYEKEE (reference sequence). The CDR3 reads CASSSPLQSTDTQYF. CDR3 bases: TGTGCCAGCAGCTCCCCATTGCAGTCTACAGATACGCAGTATTTT.

This clonotype was counted at least ten times. This chain links TRBV7-6 with TRBJ2-5, with D uncertain. The CDR3 consists of 12 residues. The ends were cut back, 5 bases at V and 4 bases at J, with 8 bases in the middle. Germline CDR1 and CDR2: SGHVS and FNYEAQ. CDR3 sequence: CASSLPGETQYF. CDR3 nucleotide sequence: TGTGCCAGCAGCCTTCCAGGAGAGACCCAGTACTTC.

The chain combines TRBV2 with TRBJ2-2; D unclear. Germline CDR1 and CDR2: SNHLY and FYNNEI. V dropped 2 bases and J dropped 6 bases, with 7 bases sitting between them. The CDR3 is 13 residues long. The CDR3 protein is CASSESVAGELFF. CDR3 in DNA: TGTGCCAGCAGTGAATCGGTAGCCGGGGAGCTGTTTTTT.